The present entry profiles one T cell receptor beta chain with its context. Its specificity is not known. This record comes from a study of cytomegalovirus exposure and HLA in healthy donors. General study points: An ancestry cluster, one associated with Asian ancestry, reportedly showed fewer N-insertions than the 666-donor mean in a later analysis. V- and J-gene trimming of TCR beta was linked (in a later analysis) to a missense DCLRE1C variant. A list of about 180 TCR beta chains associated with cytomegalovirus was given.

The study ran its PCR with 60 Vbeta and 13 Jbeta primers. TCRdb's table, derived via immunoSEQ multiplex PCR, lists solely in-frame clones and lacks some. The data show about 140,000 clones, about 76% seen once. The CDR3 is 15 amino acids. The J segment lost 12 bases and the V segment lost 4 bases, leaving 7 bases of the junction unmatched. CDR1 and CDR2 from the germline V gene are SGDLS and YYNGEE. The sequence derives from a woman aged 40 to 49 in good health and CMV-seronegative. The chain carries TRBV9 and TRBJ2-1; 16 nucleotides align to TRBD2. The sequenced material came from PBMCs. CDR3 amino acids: CASSPGLAGGPGQFF. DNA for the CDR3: TGTGCCAGCAGCCCGGGACTAGCGGGGGGGCCGGGGCAGTTCTTC.